The clone carrying this T cell receptor beta chain was seen repeatedly, ten times or more. What it binds is unknown. From the RACE reads, TCRdb called clonotypes with MiXCR, one entry per CDR3 protein. The table shows under 450,000 distinct CDR3 sequences, with approximately 5.1% occurring only once. The data were taken from a study of human T cells and chemical hapten exposure. Study at large: Per-sample TCR yield variability stemmed mainly from small pooled library volume differences. Overall study results and limits: Given that the donors had alopecia, their immune response may differ from that seen in healthy people.

CDR1 is MNHNS, CDR2 SASEGT, per germline. Trimming removed 5 bases at V and 8 bases at J, with 22 bases between. This CDR3 has 16 residues. Regarding time point: patch test 1, 2 weeks after DPC sensitization. The treatment: therapeutic diphenylcyclopropenone sensitization with weekly scalp DPC. The TCR originated in a woman aged 45-60 years with alopecia areata. Some clones in this sample may be carry-over from other donors' samples. The sample here was whole blood, taken in connection with sensitization to the hapten diphenylcyclopropenone (DPC). The V call is TRBV6-1, the J call TRBJ2-1; the D gene could be TRBD1 or TRBD2 (6 bases each). CDR3 coding DNA: TGTGCCAGCAGTTCCCTCCGACAGGTCGGCGGGGATGAGCAGTTCTTC. Its translation: CASSSLRQVGGDEQFF.